This TCR beta chain was observed in a study of brain metastases from non-small cell lung cancer. Study-level findings and limits: Metastases had sparse T cells but largely shared repertoires with primaries. Compared with their matched primary tumors, around 68% of brain metastases showed expanded T-cell clones.

V lost 6 bases and J lost 8, with 13 bases in between. The CDR3 has 13 residues. Germline CDR1 MNHEY, CDR2 SVGEGT. A remark on this clone: Its antigen is unidentified.

Using immunoSEQ multiplex PCR, the repertoire was profiled, and TCRdb retains in-frame clones only, with some absent. The sample consists of some 4,200 clones, about four fifths of them appearing once. The sequencing sample was made of primary lung tumor tissue. The receptor's source is a donor at least 40 years old with non-small cell lung cancer. This chain joins TRBV6-2 or TRBV6-3 and TRBJ1-4; D gene uncertain. The CDR3 here is CASSGREGEKLFF. The CDR3 DNA follows: TGTGCCAGCAGCGGGCGGGAAGGCGAAAAACTGTTTTTT.